These 29 T cell receptor beta chains were sequenced from one sample in a study of T cells after yellow fever vaccination. TCRdb re-called the 5' RACE reads with MiXCR, one entry per CDR3 protein. The sample yields approximately 600,000 distinct CDR3 sequences, about 12% seen once. The sample was PBMCs, taken on the day of the yellow fever booster vaccination. The receptors shown here come from a man aged 25-40 years who received the YFV17D yellow fever vaccine.

In its sample, this clonotype was seen many times. The chain employs TRBV12-3 or TRBV12-4 and TRBJ2-3; either TRBD1 or TRBD2 may fit D (5 bases each). Trimming removed 6 bases at V and 8 bases at J, with 18 bases between. This CDR3 spans 14 amino acids. The CDR3 nucleotides read TGTGCCAGCAGCTTGACGACAGAGAGGGGTACGCAGTATTTT. This sequence encodes CASSLTTERGTQYF.

The table lists this clonotype with a few counts. This chain links TRBV20-1 with TRBJ2-1; D call uncertain. V lost 6 bases, J lost 4 bases, and 4 bases lay in between. The CDR3 is made up of 10 amino acids. Germline values: CDR1 DFQATT, CDR2 SNEGSKA (reference sequence). The CDR3 protein is CSAPYNEQFF. CDR3 nucleotide sequence: TGCAGTGCGCCTTACAATGAGCAGTTCTTC.

J is TRBJ2-5 and V is TRBV4-3; weak D call: TRBD2 (5 bases). The ends were cut back, 2 bases at V and 1 base at J, with 11 bases in the middle. In germline, CDR1 is LGHNA, CDR2 YSLEER. This CDR3 region has 15 residues. In DNA, the CDR3 is TGCGCCAGCAGCCAATTGAGGGTGCCCCAAGAGACCCAGTACTTC. It encodes CASSQLRVPQETQYF.

This clonotype was seen only a few times. This CDR3 is CSARVPGLRETQYF. CDR3 DNA sequence: TGCAGTGCTAGAGTCCCAGGGCTGCGAGAGACCCAGTACTTC. V is TRBV20-1 and J is TRBJ2-5, with D maybe TRBD1 (5 bases). The CDR3 is 14 residues long. Per the germline V gene, CDR1 is DFQATT and CDR2 is SNEGSKA (reference sequence). The germline V and J ends were trimmed by 1 base and 4 bases, with 13 bases remaining between them.

The CDR3 sequence: CASSAQTRYGELFF. CDR3 DNA sequence: TGTGCCAGCAGCGCCCAAACCCGTTACGGGGAGCTGTTTTTT. The chain combines TRBV9 with TRBJ2-2; D gene ambiguous. Germline CDR1 SGDLS, CDR2 YYNGEE. The ends were cut back, 3 bases at V and 7 bases at J, with 13 bases in the middle. This CDR3 has 14 amino acids.

This chain joins TRBV20-1 and TRBJ2-3; D could derive from TRBD1 or TRBD2 (6 bases each). Trimming shortened V by 1 base and J by 0 bases, and 14 bases separated the two germline ends. Germline V lookup: CDR1 DFQATT, CDR2 SNEGSKA (reference sequence). The CDR3 has 16 residues. CDR3 residues: CSARAGAPTSTDTQYF. The CDR3 nucleotides are TGCAGTGCTAGAGCGGGGGCACCCACTAGCACAGATACGCAGTATTTT.

This clonotype has just a few counts. V and J are TRBV11-2 and TRBJ2-4, with D possibly TRBD2 on 6 matching bases. Trimming removed 8 bases from V and 11 bases from J, with 16 bases in between. The CDR3 consists of 12 residues. In germline, CDR1 is SGHAT, CDR2 FQNNGV. CDR3 sequence: CASRRDRTVQYF. The CDR3 coding sequence is TGTGCCAGCCGGCGGGATCGCACTGTTCAGTACTTC.

There are a few counts of this clonotype. The J gene is TRBJ1-1, the V gene TRBV5-4, with TRBD1 matching over 10 bases. This CDR3 has 16 amino acids. Unmatched junction bases numbered 10, after V lost 4 bases and J lost 4 bases. Germline values: CDR1 SGHNT, CDR2 YYREEE (reference sequence). The CDR3 region has the DNA TGTGCCAGCAGCGACCGGGACAGGGGAAGGGGCACTGAAGCTTTCTTT. Translation gives CASSDRDRGRGTEAFF. The full variable domain, in which reference TRBV5-4 and TRBJ1-1 provide the parts outside the CDR3, is ETGVTQSPTHLIKTRGQQVTLRCSSQSGHNTVSWYQQALGQGPQFIFQYYREEENGRGNFPPRFSGLQFPNYSSELNVNALELDDSALYLCASSDRDRGRGTEAFFGQGTRLTVV.

This clonotype was seen more than once but under ten times. This rearrangement joins TRBV5-1 to TRBJ2-3; TRBD2 matches 9 bases. V was clipped by 2 bases and J by 6 bases; unmatched bases: 10. The germline gives CDR1 SGHRS, CDR2 YFSETQ. There are 16 residues in the CDR3. This CDR3 is CASSFGRAGGVDTQYF. DNA of the CDR3: TGCGCCAGCAGCTTCGGTCGAGCGGGAGGAGTGGATACGCAGTATTTT.

This clonotype was observed at least ten times. The genes are TRBV5-1 and TRBJ2-7, with unresolved D. This CDR3 is built from 14 residues. Germline CDR1 reads SGHRS; CDR2 reads YFSETQ. Trimming stripped 0 bases from V and 0 bases from J, with 7 bases between. The CDR3 reads CASSLGPSSYEQYF. CDR3 in DNA: TGCGCCAGCAGCTTGGGACCCAGCTCCTACGAGCAGTACTTC.

The J gene is TRBJ2-7, the V gene TRBV10-3, with TRBD2 identical over 11 bases. V shed 0 bases, J shed 3 bases, and the junction held 4 bases outside the gene matches. This CDR3 spans 16 amino acids. The germline CDR1 and CDR2 sequences are ENHRY and SYGVKD. As DNA, the CDR3 is TGTGCCATCAGTGAGTCCCGCGGACTAGCGGGCTACGAGCAGTACTTC. As protein: CAISESRGLAGYEQYF.

This chain connects TRBV4-3 to TRBJ2-7, with 8 bases identical to TRBD2. The length of the CDR3 is 16 residues. V was clipped by 0 bases and J by 3 bases; unmatched bases: 7. From germline, CDR1 is LGHNA and CDR2 YSLEER. In nucleotides, the CDR3 is TGCGCCAGCAGCCAAGATATCGAGCGGGAGAGCTACGAGCAGTACTTC. It yields the protein CASSQDIERESYEQYF.

This clonotype was counted a few times. This sequence joins TRBV9 and TRBJ2-5; 11 bases are a match to TRBD2. Looked up from germline, CDR1 is SGDLS and CDR2 is YYNGEE. V trimming: 4 bases; J trimming: 7 bases; junction bases outside the gene matches: 9. This CDR3 has 15 residues. CDR3 amino acids: CASSLGLAEGGTQYF. DNA for the CDR3: TGTGCCAGCAGCTTGGGACTAGCGGAGGGCGGGACCCAGTACTTC.

V is TRBV5-6 and J is TRBJ2-7; D remains ambiguous. This CDR3 region has 14 residues. CDR1 SGHDT and CDR2 YYEEEE come from the germline V gene. V dropped 2 bases and J dropped 3 bases, with 12 bases sitting between them. The CDR3 is CASSFGRLHYEQYF. CDR3 bases: TGTGCCAGCAGCTTTGGCAGGCTCCACTACGAGCAGTACTTC.

The J gene is TRBJ2-7, the V gene TRBV5-1, with 12 bases fitting TRBD1. Germline V CDR1 and CDR2: SGHRS, YFSETQ. V was clipped by 4 bases and J by 2 bases; unmatched bases: 10. The CDR3 runs to 17 residues. In DNA, the CDR3 is TGCGCCAGCAGCCGGGGACAGGGGGCTCAGTTGGCCTACGAGCAGTACTTC. Translating gives CASSRGQGAQLAYEQYF.

The V gene is TRBV7-2, the J gene TRBJ1-6; D might be TRBD1 (5 bases). The germline V and J ends were trimmed by 3 bases and 10 bases, with 19 bases remaining between them. The CDR3 consists of 16 residues. CDR1 and CDR2 (germline): SGHTA, FQGNSA. The CDR3 loop reads CASSFLGGGEHSPLHF. Here the CDR3 DNA reads TGTGCCAGCAGCTTTCTCGGGGGAGGGGAACACTCACCCCTCCACTTT. The full variable domain, with the rest looked up from reference TRBV7-2 and TRBJ1-6, is GAGVSQSPSNKVTEKGKDVELRCDPISGHTALYWYRQSLGQGLEFLIYFQGNSAPDKSGLPSDRFSAERTGGSVSTLTIQRTQQEDSAVYLCASSFLGGGEHSPLHFGNGTRLTVT.

The genes are TRBV6-2 or TRBV6-3 and TRBJ2-2; tentative D call: TRBD1 (6 bases). The CDR3 is 15 residues long. The V gene lost 4 bases and the J gene lost 1 base, with 10 bases spanning the gap. The germline V gene has CDR1 MNHEY and CDR2 SVGEGT. CDR3 coding DNA: TGTGCCAGCAGTTTCGGGACAAAGAACACCGGGGAGCTGTTTTTT. Translation gives CASSFGTKNTGELFF.

This clonotype has a count of ten or more. The rearrangement joins TRBV4-3 to TRBJ1-2, with 7 bases matching TRBD1. Looked up from germline, CDR1 is LGHNA and CDR2 is YSLEER. Trimming took 4 bases from V and 8 from J; bases not matched to a gene: 10. The CDR3 totals 14 residues. CDR3 coding DNA: TGCGCCAGCAGCCGACAGGGTGGCCGTGGAGGCTACACCTTC. Its translation is CASSRQGGRGGYTF.

This clonotype appeared a few times. The J gene is TRBJ1-5, the V gene TRBV6-1, with TRBD1 matching over 7 bases. The junction had 7 bases not matched to a gene; V was cut back by 7 bases and J by 4 bases. The CDR3 has 14 amino acids. Germline CDR1 reads MNHNS; CDR2 reads SASEGT. The CDR3 bases are TGTGCCAGCACAAAAGGGACAGCTAATCAGCCCCAGCATTTT. Its translation: CASTKGTANQPQHF.

This clonotype was counted at least ten times. One junction end disagrees with the germline gene, perhaps due to a read error. This chain joins TRBV5-1 and TRBJ2-2; weak D call: TRBD2 (5 bases). The germline CDR1 and CDR2 sequences are SGHRS and YFSETQ. The length of the CDR3 is 13 residues. Here the CDR3 DNA reads TGTGCCAGCAGCTTAGAGGGTACCGGGGAGCTGTTTTTT. Its translation is CASSLEGTGELFF.

There are a few counts of this clonotype. The chain joins TRBV18 to TRBJ2-1, with D uncertain. Trimming stripped 2 bases from V and 2 bases from J, with 19 bases between. The CDR3 contains 18 residues. In germline, CDR1 is KGHSH, CDR2 LQKENI. In DNA, the CDR3 is TGTGCCAGCTCACCAAACTCGACCTTTACTAAGACCTACAATGAGCAGTTCTTC. It yields the protein CASSPNSTFTKTYNEQFF.

This clonotype appeared a few times. The chain has TRBV14 and TRBJ1-2, with D unclear. CDR1 and CDR2 from the germline V gene are SGHDN and FVKESK. The CDR3 extends over 13 amino acids. Deletions cut 0 bases from V and 7 bases from J, with 9 bases between. CDR3 nucleotide sequence: TGTGCCAGCAGCCAAGATCGTCGCGGTGGCTACACCTTC. Its protein is CASSQDRRGGYTF.

This chain's CDR3 is CATSQGAAETQYF. CDR3 sequence (DNA): TGTGCCACCAGTCAGGGGGCGGCAGAGACCCAGTACTTC. V gene TRBV24-1 combines with J gene TRBJ2-5, with 8 bases fitting TRBD1. Trimming took 6 bases from V and 4 from J; bases not matched to a gene: 3. In germline, CDR1 is KGHDR, CDR2 SFDVKD. This CDR3 contains 13 residues.

This chain connects TRBV6-1 to TRBJ1-2; 8 positions agree with TRBD1. Germline lookup yields CDR1 MNHNS and CDR2 SASEGT. J gave up 7 bases and V 6 bases, and 10 bases lay outside the gene matches. The CDR3 consists of 14 residues. This CDR3 is CASRSWSQGAGYTF. CDR3 coding DNA: TGTGCCAGCAGGAGCTGGTCGCAGGGGGCTGGCTACACCTTC.

This clonotype was seen a few times. The J gene is TRBJ2-5, the V gene TRBV7-6; D tentatively reads TRBD1 or TRBD2 (5 bases each). Germline V CDR1 and CDR2: SGHVS, FNYEAQ. The CDR3 is 12 residues long. Trimming removed 1 base at V and 12 bases at J, with 12 bases between. The DNA of the CDR3 is TGTGCCAGCAGCTTAGAGGGACCTTTAAAGTACTTC. This translates into CASSLEGPLKYF.

This clonotype was seen a handful of times. The chain combines TRBV7-9 with TRBJ2-7; a possible D gene is TRBD2 (5 bases). V lost 9 bases to trimming and J lost 0 bases, with 12 bases between them. The CDR3 consists of 13 residues. Per the germline V gene, CDR1 is SEHNR and CDR2 is FQNEAQ (reference sequence). CDR3 protein: CASGGQISYEQYF. The CDR3 nucleotides read TGTGCCAGTGGCGGGCAGATCTCCTACGAGCAGTACTTC.

The V call is TRBV12-3 or TRBV12-4, the J call TRBJ2-1, with 8 bases aligning to TRBD2. V lost 3 bases, J lost 2 bases, and 9 bases stayed unmatched. The CDR3 covers 17 residues. The CDR3 loop reads CASSFPHSGTTYNEQFF. The CDR3 DNA reads as TGTGCCAGCAGTTTTCCCCATAGCGGGACCACCTACAATGAGCAGTTCTTC.

A few counts support this clonotype. V is TRBV20-1 and J is TRBJ2-2; D is perhaps TRBD2 (8 bases). This CDR3 has 16 amino acids. CDR1 is DFQATT and CDR2 is SNEGSKA in the germline V gene (reference sequence). Trimming cost V 2 bases and J 7 bases, with 20 bases left between them. The CDR3 here is CSARRTSRGLGGELFF. CDR3 nucleotide sequence: TGCAGTGCTAGACGGACTAGCAGGGGGTTGGGCGGGGAGCTGTTTTTT.

This rearrangement joins TRBV18 to TRBJ2-1; D is ambiguous. Per germline, CDR1 KGHSH and CDR2 LQKENI. The length of the CDR3 is 15 residues. V was cut by 0 bases and J by 7 bases, with 13 bases left in between. CDR3: CASSPPSSQYNEQFF. CDR3 coding DNA: TGTGCCAGCTCACCACCTAGCAGCCAATATAATGAGCAGTTCTTC.